This T cell receptor beta chain was retrieved from a study of immune characterization of retroperitoneal liposarcoma. TCRdb re-called the PCR reads with MiXCR, one entry per CDR3 protein. The sample shows some 20,000 distinct CDR3 sequences, around 40% of them seen only once. V lost 8 bases to trimming and J lost 13 bases, with 12 bases between them. This CDR3 has 10 residues. Germline CDR1 is MNHEY and CDR2 is SMNVEV (reference sequence). Sequenced: blood. The sequence derives from a male donor with retroperitoneal liposarcoma. This rearrangement joins TRBV27 to TRBJ2-4, with D possibly matching TRBD1 (5 bases). CDR3 amino acids: CASGVQEQYF. The CDR3 bases are TGTGCCAGCGGCGTACAGGAGCAGTACTTC.